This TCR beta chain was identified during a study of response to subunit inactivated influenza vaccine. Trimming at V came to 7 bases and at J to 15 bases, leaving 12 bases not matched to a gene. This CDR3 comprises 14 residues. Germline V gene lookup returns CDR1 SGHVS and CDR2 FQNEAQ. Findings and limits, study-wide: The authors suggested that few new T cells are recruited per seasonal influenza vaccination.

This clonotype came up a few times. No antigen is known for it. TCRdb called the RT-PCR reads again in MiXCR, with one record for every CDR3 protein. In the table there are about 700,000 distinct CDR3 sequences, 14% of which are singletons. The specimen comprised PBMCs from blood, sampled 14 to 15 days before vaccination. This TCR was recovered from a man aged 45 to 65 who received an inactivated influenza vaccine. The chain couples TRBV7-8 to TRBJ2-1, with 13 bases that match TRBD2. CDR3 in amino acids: CASTPTSGRAHRFF. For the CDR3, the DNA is TGTGCCAGCACCCCTACTAGCGGGAGGGCCCATCGGTTCTTC. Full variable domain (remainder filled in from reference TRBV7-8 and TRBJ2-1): GAGVSQSPRYKVAKRGQDVALRCDPISGHVSLFWYQQALGQGPEFLTYFQNEAQLDKSGLPSDRFFAERPEGSVSTLKIQRTQQEDSAVYLCASTPTSGRAHRFFGPGTRLTVL.